A single sample gave rise to the 23 T cell receptor beta chains below, sequenced in a study of cytomegalovirus exposure and HLA in healthy donors. Amplification used 60 Vbeta primers and 13 Jbeta primers. Assay: immunoSEQ multiplex PCR; the TCRdb copy retains only in-frame clones and omits some. The sample lists under 200,000 clones, roughly 85% occurring once. Sequences were obtained from PBMCs. These receptors were collected from a male donor in good health and CMV-seronegative.

The chain links TRBV21-1 to TRBJ2-7; no check of the table's D call, TRBD2, against the DNA was made. TRBV21-1 is tagged as a pseudogene. This CDR3 region has 18 residues. The CDR3: CASSKARSLLSCPYEQYF. CDR3 sequence (DNA): TGTGCCAGCAGCAAAGCCCGCTCCCTGTTGAGTTGTCCCTACGAGCAGTACTTC.

V gene TRBV19 combines with J gene TRBJ2-1; 9 positions match TRBD2. The trim removed 4 bases at V and 9 bases at J, leaving 4 bases unmatched. This CDR3 spans 13 amino acids. Germline CDR1 is LNHDA and CDR2 is SQIVND (reference sequence). The CDR3 bases are TGTGCCAGTAGTACCGGGCGGGGGGGTGAGCAGTTCTTC. This encodes CASSTGRGGEQFF.

This clone was seen a few times. This rearrangement joins TRBV5-1 to TRBJ1-1; 8 bases fit TRBD1. This CDR3 comprises 14 residues. The J segment lost 5 bases and the V segment lost 5 bases, leaving 8 bases of the junction unmatched. Germline CDR1 and CDR2: SGHRS and YFSETQ. Here the CDR3 reads CASSLMTGETEAFF. CDR3 coding DNA: TGCGCCAGCAGTCTCATGACAGGGGAGACTGAAGCTTTCTTT.

This clone appeared once. V is TRBV5-1 and J is TRBJ2-1, with TRBD2 matching 13 bases. Germline V lookup: CDR1 SGHRS, CDR2 YFSETQ. J gave up 7 bases and V 2 bases, and 6 bases lay outside the gene matches. The CDR3 has 16 amino acids. The CDR3 sequence is CASSFTGTSGMNEQFF. Written as DNA, the CDR3 is TGCGCCAGCAGCTTCACCGGGACTAGCGGGATGAATGAGCAGTTCTTC. The variable domain in full, completed from reference TRBV5-1 and TRBJ2-1, reads KAGVTQTPRYLIKTRGQQVTLSCSPISGHRSVSWYQQTPGQGLQFLFEYFSETQRNKGNFPGRFSGRQFSNSRSEMNVSTLELGDSALYLCASSFTGTSGMNEQFFGPGTRLTVL.

This chain joins TRBV19 and TRBJ2-4; TRBD2 matches 10 bases. V lost 1 base and J lost 0; bases outside the gene matches: 9. This CDR3 contains 19 residues. Germline V CDR1 and CDR2: LNHDA, SQIVND (reference sequence). In DNA, the CDR3 is TGTGCCAGTAGTATAGGAGTAGCGGGAGGTCGACTAGCCAAAAACATTCAGTACTTC. It yields the protein CASSIGVAGGRLAKNIQYF.

The rearrangement uses TRBV11-2 and TRBJ1-4, with D tentatively TRBD1 (6 bases). This CDR3 is built from 17 residues. V lost 2 bases to trimming and J lost 0 bases, with 13 bases between them. The germline V gene encodes CDR1 SGHAT and CDR2 FQNNGV. CDR3 coding DNA: TGTGCCAGCAGCTTATATGCAGGGGCTGCAACTAATGAAAAACTGTTTTTT. This encodes CASSLYAGAATNEKLFF.

The rearrangement joins TRBV5-1 to TRBJ1-6, with 7 bases identical to TRBD1. Trimming removed 4 bases from V and 8 bases from J; junction bases left unmatched: 9. This CDR3 is 15 amino acids long. Germline V gene data show CDR1 as SGHRS and CDR2 as YFSETQ. CDR3 DNA sequence: TGCGCCAGCAGCCCACCAACGGGACAGTATTCACCCCTCCACTTT. Translation gives CASSPPTGQYSPLHF.

This clone was counted only a few times. This chain joins TRBV15 and TRBJ1-5; D remains ambiguous. The CDR3 consists of 13 residues. Trimming cost V 1 base and J 7 bases, with 8 bases left between them. Looked up from germline, CDR1 is LNHNV and CDR2 is YYDKDF (reference sequence). The CDR3 DNA sequence: TGTGCCACCAGCAGAGTGGGAGGACAGCCCCAGCATTTT. Its protein product is CATSRVGGQPQHF.

For the CDR3, the DNA is TGTGCCAGCAGTCCGCCCGGGGGGGGAAGCTTTAACTATGGCTACACCTTC. Its translation: CASSPPGGGSFNYGYTF. V usage is TRBV28 and J usage is TRBJ1-2, with D possibly matching TRBD1 (5 bases). The CDR3 totals 17 residues. V shed 5 bases and J shed 1 base, with 20 bases lying between them. The germline V gene encodes CDR1 MDHEN and CDR2 SYDVKM.

The chain uses TRBV19 and TRBJ1-5; D not resolved. This CDR3 contains 13 residues. Looked up from germline, CDR1 is LNHDA and CDR2 is SQIVND (reference sequence). V was trimmed by 2 bases and J by 8 bases, leaving 10 bases between them. The CDR3 coding sequence is TGTGCCAGTAGTATAAAGAAGTCGGAGCCCCAGCATTTT. Translating it yields CASSIKKSEPQHF.

Written as DNA, the CDR3 is TGTGCCAGCAGCTTAGGGGGGACCCGTAGCGGGGGCCTCTTCTTC. This encodes CASSLGGTRSGGLFF. This chain links TRBV7-6 with TRBJ2-1; 9 bases line up with TRBD2. The CDR3 is made up of 15 amino acids. V was pared by 1 base and J by 16 bases, with 14 bases of the junction left unmatched. The V gene's germline CDR1 is SGHVS and CDR2 FNYEAQ. Full variable domain (remainder filled in from reference TRBV7-6 and TRBJ2-1): GAGVSQSPRYKVTKRGQDVALRCDPISGHVSLYWYRQALGQGPEFLTYFNYEAQQDKSGLPNDRFSAERPEGSISTLTIQRTEQRDSAMYRCASSLGGTRSGGLFFGPGTRLTVL.

The CDR3 DNA reads as TGTGCCAGCAGCGTATGGGCGGGGGTTTCTGGGGCCAACGTCCTGACTTTC. It is translated as CASSVWAGVSGANVLTF. V and J are TRBV9 and TRBJ2-6; 7 positions agree with TRBD2. This CDR3 region has 17 residues. V shed 1 base, J shed 1 base, and the junction held 5 bases outside the gene matches. The germline gives CDR1 SGDLS, CDR2 YYNGEE.

The V gene is TRBV11-2, the J gene TRBJ2-1; 7 bases agree with TRBD1. Trimming removed 5 bases from V and 10 bases from J; junction bases left unmatched: 14. CDR3 size: 15 residues. From germline, CDR1 is SGHAT and CDR2 FQNNGV. CDR3 DNA: TGTGCCAGCAGCCCAGGGGGTAGCAGAAGTGGCGAGCAGTTCTTC. This codes for CASSPGGSRSGEQFF. The complete variable domain, with remaining parts taken from reference TRBV11-2 and TRBJ2-1, reads EAGVAQSPRYKIIEKRQSVAFWCNPISGHATLYWYQQILGQGPKLLIQFQNNGVVDDSQLPKDRFSAERLKGVDSTLKIQPAKLEDSAVYLCASSPGGSRSGEQFFGPGTRLTVL.

This clone appeared a single time. The chain employs TRBV21-1 and TRBJ2-7; the D segment call TRBD1 is taken from the table without a DNA check. TRBV21-1 is recorded as a pseudogene. CDR3 size: 18 residues. CDR3 DNA sequence: TGTGCCAGCAGCTTACGACAGGGGCTCGCAAGGACAACCTACGAGCAGTACTTC. Encoded protein: CASSLRQGLARTTYEQYF.

The chain recombines TRBV7-9 with TRBJ1-6, with 7 positions matching TRBD1. Germline loops: CDR1 SEHNR, CDR2 FQNEAQ (reference sequence). The CDR3 consists of 11 residues. The V segment lost 6 bases and the J segment 14 bases; nucleotides outside the gene matches: 4. The CDR3 loop reads CASRDRAALHF. The CDR3 DNA reads as TGTGCCAGCAGAGACAGGGCAGCCCTCCACTTT. Full variable domain (outside the CDR3, taken from reference TRBV7-9 and TRBJ1-6): DTGVSQNPRHKITKRGQNVTFRCDPISEHNRLYWYRQTLGQGPEFLTYFQNEAQLEKSRLLSDRFSAERPKGSFSTLEIQRTEQGDSAMYLCASRDRAALHFGNGTRLTVT.

This chain uses TRBV4-3 with TRBJ2-1, with 7 positions matching TRBD2. The length of the CDR3 is 15 residues. Germline loops: CDR1 LGHNA, CDR2 YSLEER. J gave up 3 bases and V 2 bases, and 4 bases lay outside the gene matches. The CDR3 bases are TGCGCCAGCAGCCAACTGGCTAGCGGCTACAATGAGCAGTTCTTC. Translation gives CASSQLASGYNEQFF.

This chain links TRBV6-1 with TRBJ1-5; no firm D call. Germline assignment: CDR1 MNHNS and CDR2 SASEGT. The CDR3 consists of 12 residues. V gave up 11 bases and J gave up 0 bases, with 8 bases separating them. CDR3 sequence reads: CAGGYSNQPQHF. CDR3 DNA: TGTGCCGGAGGATATAGCAATCAGCCCCAGCATTTT.

The genes are TRBV6-4 and TRBJ2-3; 8 nucleotides agree with TRBD2. After removal of 6 bases from V and 2 bases from J, the junction contained 1 base not matched to a gene. The germline CDR1 and CDR2 sequences are MRHNA and SNTAGT. This CDR3 is built from 13 residues. The CDR3 region has the DNA TGTGCCAGCAGCGGGGGGGCCACAGATACGCAGTATTTT. This encodes CASSGGATDTQYF.

This clone was found a few times. As DNA, the CDR3 is TGTGCCAGCAGCCTCCGGGGTGGGCGTCCCTACGAGCAGTACTTC. This translates into CASSLRGGRPYEQYF. This chain uses TRBV7-9 with TRBJ2-7, with D possibly being TRBD2 (5 bases). CDR1 and CDR2 (germline): SEHNR, FQNEAQ (reference sequence). V shed 5 bases and J shed 2 bases, with 16 bases lying between them. CDR3 length: 15 residues.

Details on this clone: The same CDR3 arises from other DNA sequences in this sample as well. V usage is TRBV18 and J usage is TRBJ1-5; TRBD1 aligns across 7 bases. The J segment lost 2 bases and the V segment lost 6 bases, leaving 4 bases of the junction unmatched. This CDR3 has 14 residues. CDR1 and CDR2 (germline): KGHSH, LQKENI. CDR3 amino acids: CASSPGQGNQPQHF. CDR3 DNA sequence: TGTGCCAGCTCTCCCGGACAGGGCAATCAGCCCCAGCATTTT.

As DNA, the CDR3 is TGTGCCAGCAGCTTACCTTCTCACAGACAGCAAGAGACCCAGTACTTC. Encoded protein: CASSLPSHRQQETQYF. V and J are TRBV11-1 and TRBJ2-5; a weak D match, TRBD1 (5 bases). The V end was cut by 2 bases, the J end by 2 bases, with 15 bases between. Germline CDR1 and CDR2: SGHAT and FQDESV (reference sequence). The length of the CDR3 is 16 residues.

This clone was counted between two and nine times. This chain joins TRBV6-5 and TRBJ2-2; 7 bases line up with TRBD1. The CDR3 length is 15 residues. Unmatched junction bases numbered 1, after V lost 0 bases and J lost 3 bases. CDR1 and CDR2 from the germline V gene are MNHEY and SVGAGI. The CDR3 DNA follows: TGTGCCAGCAGTTACTCAGGGGGCGACACCGGGGAGCTGTTTTTT. Amino acid sequence: CASSYSGGDTGELFF.

The chain employs TRBV7-9 and TRBJ2-1; D possibly corresponds to TRBD1 (5 bases). Germline-derived CDR1 and CDR2 are SEHNR and FQNEAQ (reference sequence). CDR3 size: 14 residues. Between the trimmed V and J ends, which lost 5 bases and 7 bases, there was a span of 15 bases. CDR3 loop: CASSPRAGRNEQFF. The CDR3 DNA is TGTGCCAGCAGCCCCAGGGCCGGACGGAATGAGCAGTTCTTC.